This T cell receptor (beta chain) was retrieved from a study of human thymus T cells (dated by TCRdb to about 2020). As for the study more broadly: The study characterized TCR alpha and beta repertoires from about 8 infant thymus samples and four related peripheral blood samples. Donor ages ranged from roughly 7 to 250 days, and the cohort comprised about six male and a couple of female infants. Overall results and qualifications from the work: On average, approximately 790,000 unique TCRB clonotypes were obtained from thymus samples, compared with around 78,000 from blood samples. Usage of V and J gene segments appeared to be biased in both the thymic and the peripheral blood repertoires. The related research reported highly overlapping thymic TCR repertoires among unrelated individuals.

TCRB and TCRAD loci were amplified from a standardized quantity of quality-controlled genomic DNA using the immunoSEQ multiplex PCR assay. The V(D)J region was spanned by amplicons of a length sufficient to cover the CDR3 and to identify V and J genes. Amplicon sequencing was performed on an Illumina platform through the commercial immunoSEQ service. Per the authors' processing: Primer bias and sequencing errors were corrected as previously described, and TCRAD and TCRB were defined on the basis of the IMGT database. immunoSEQ Analyzer 3.0 and VDJTools were used for repertoire analysis, which covered basic statistics, V/J segment usage, diversity estimates, rarefaction and pairwise overlap. Diversity was estimated with Chao1, ChaoE, Efron-Thisted, Shannon and inverse Simpson indices, and also on datasets down-sampled to the smallest sample. Repertoire overlap was determined by strict matching of CDR3 nucleotide sequence, V gene and J gene, and Jaccard-based multidimensional scaling clustering was applied. TCRdb holds this immuneACCESS table with in-frame rearrangements only. Some clones are missing; in checked studies, unresolved V genes explain under half, and the rest has no known cause. The V and J calls and clone size were taken over from that table, and D and trimming were inferred from the DNA. Here the sample has some 130,000 clones; around 95% occur a single time. 0.02% to 0.03% of the sample is held by the ten biggest clonotypes.

Notes on this clone: Its antigen is unknown. Per-base quality was not reported, and no clone a single base away is much larger than it.

The thymus tissue came from surgical resects taken out during corrective cardiac surgery. Donors were immunologically healthy infants undergoing open corrective cardiac surgery for congenital heart defects in Finland. Thymocytes were released mechanically from tissue and stored at -70 °C as pellets of roughly 9-31 million cells. A QIAsymphony instrument was used to extract genomic DNA from frozen cell pellets. From V the trimming removes 3 bases and from J it removes 5 bases, while the gene matches leave 4 bases of the junction unaccounted for. The germline V gene (reference sequence) gives CDR1 as MNHEY and CDR2 as SMNVEV. From the cysteine up to the phenylalanine, the CDR3 has a length of 15 residues. The retained sequence is limited to the CDR3, 45 bases, with the frame set at the first base.

The receptor's source is a boy in the first two years of life with a congenital heart defect but otherwise immunologically healthy. Sequencing was carried out using thymus tissue. The rearrangement joined TRBV27 to TRBJ2-2, and TRBD2 matches 9 of the central bases. In nucleotide form, the sequence is TGTGCCAGCAGTTTTCGCGGGGGGGAAACCGGGGAGCTGTTTTTT. The encoded protein is CASSFRGGETGELFF.